The clone carrying this T cell receptor (beta chain) ranks as large. Its antigen is not identified. The source of the sample is a study of OX40 agonist ivuxolimab in advanced cancers. Study background: Patients treated during dose escalation were battling hepatocellular carcinoma, melanoma, renal cell or head and neck cancer.

Study-level points and caveats: Compared with CD4+, CD8+ T cells on average had more expanded clones.

Germline V gene sequence: CDR1 MNHEY, CDR2 SVGAGI. V dropped 0 bases and J dropped 7 bases, with 12 bases sitting between them. The CDR3 consists of 14 residues. Profiled with immunoSEQ multiplex PCR; TCRdb holds only in-frame clones, not every one. Among 2,000 to 2,500 clones, roughly 80% were seen once, and the ten largest hold roughly 20%. The material sequenced was CD4+ or CD8+ T cells sorted from blood, taken in a trial of the OX40 agonist ivuxolimab. The TCR originated in an adult with an advanced solid tumor such as melanoma, head and neck, liver or kidney cancer. The V and J genes are TRBV6-5 and TRBJ1-2; the D is unclear. The CDR3 spells CASSYSAAGSGYTF. The CDR3, as DNA: TGTGCCAGCAGTTACTCGGCGGCTGGGAGTGGCTACACCTTC.